This TCR beta chain appears in the sequencing data of a study of cytomegalovirus exposure and HLA in healthy donors. Broader study findings: Available immune exposure information was restricted to CMV serostatus only. The presence/absence work took it that sequencing depth was about the same across donors.

There are a few counts of this clone. The antigen remains unidentified. A multiplex PCR was run with 60 Vbeta primers and 13 Jbeta primers. The table came from immunoSEQ multiplex PCR; TCRdb's copy has only in-frame clones and leaves some out. The sample shows approximately 190,000 clones, around 75% of them seen only once. Per germline, CDR1 MGHRA and CDR2 YSYEKL. Trimming at V came to 1 base and at J to 0 bases, leaving 6 bases not matched to a gene. CDR3 length equals 17 residues. This TCR was sampled from a man between 35 and 55 years old in good health and CMV-seropositive. The sample taken for sequencing was PBMCs. The gene calls are TRBV4-1 and TRBJ1-3; 7 bases line up with TRBD1. The CDR3 is CASSQVPGGNSGNTIYF. CDR3 DNA: TGCGCCAGCAGCCAAGTCCCAGGGGGAAACTCTGGAAACACCATATATTTT.